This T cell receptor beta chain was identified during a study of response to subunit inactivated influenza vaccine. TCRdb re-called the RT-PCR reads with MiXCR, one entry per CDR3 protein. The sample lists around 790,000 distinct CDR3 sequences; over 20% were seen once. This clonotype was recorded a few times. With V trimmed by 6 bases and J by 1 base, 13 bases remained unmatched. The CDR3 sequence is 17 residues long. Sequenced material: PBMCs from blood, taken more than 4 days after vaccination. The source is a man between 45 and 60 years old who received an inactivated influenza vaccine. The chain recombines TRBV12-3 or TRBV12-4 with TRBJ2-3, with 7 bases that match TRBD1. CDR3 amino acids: CASSALLRDSRTDTQYF. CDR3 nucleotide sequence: TGTGCCAGCAGCGCCTTACTCCGGGACAGCCGCACAGATACGCAGTATTTT.